This record looks at one TCR beta chain sequence and its context. Antigen specificity is unknown. The CDR3 loop spans 15 amino acids. Trimming cost V 1 base and J 1 base, with 8 bases left between them. In germline, CDR1 is SGHNT, CDR2 YYREEE (reference sequence). This sample is drawn from a study of shared clonotypes between healthy human individuals. TCRdb's copy holds only in-frame clones and misses some; the assay was immunoSEQ multiplex PCR. Here the sample spans roughly 2.5 million clones, 90% to 95% being singletons. General study points: Naive CD4 clonotypes were shared across a handful of donors at roughly 5%. Despite large depth, rarefaction showed incomplete sorted-subset sequencing.

Sequencing input: naive CD4+ T cells sorted from blood. Subset noted: CD45RA+ positively selected. This TCR derives from a man between 18 and 29 years old in good health. The chain recombines TRBV5-4 with TRBJ2-2; D may be TRBD2 (5 bases). Written as DNA, the CDR3 is TGTGCCAGCAGCTTGTCAGCGGAGAACACCGGGGAGCTGTTTTTT. Protein: CASSLSAENTGELFF.